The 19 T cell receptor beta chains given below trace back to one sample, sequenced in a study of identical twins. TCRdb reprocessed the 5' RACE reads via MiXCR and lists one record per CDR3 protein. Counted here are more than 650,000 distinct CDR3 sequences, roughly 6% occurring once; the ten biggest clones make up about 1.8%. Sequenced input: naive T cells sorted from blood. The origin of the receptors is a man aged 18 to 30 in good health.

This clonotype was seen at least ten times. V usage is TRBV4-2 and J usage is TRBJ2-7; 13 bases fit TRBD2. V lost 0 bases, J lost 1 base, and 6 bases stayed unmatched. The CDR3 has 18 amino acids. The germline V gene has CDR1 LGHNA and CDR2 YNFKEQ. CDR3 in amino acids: CASSQDLGTSGTSYEQYF. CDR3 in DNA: TGTGCCAGCAGCCAAGATCTTGGGACTAGCGGGACTTCCTACGAGCAGTACTTC.

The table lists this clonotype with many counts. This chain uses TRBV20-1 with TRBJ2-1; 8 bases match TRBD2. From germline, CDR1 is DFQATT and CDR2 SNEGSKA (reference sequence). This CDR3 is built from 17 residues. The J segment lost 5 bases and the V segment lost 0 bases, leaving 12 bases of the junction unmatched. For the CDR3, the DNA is TGCAGTGCTAGAGATTCCGTAGCGGGACATCTAAACAATGAGCAGTTCTTC. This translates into CSARDSVAGHLNNEQFF.

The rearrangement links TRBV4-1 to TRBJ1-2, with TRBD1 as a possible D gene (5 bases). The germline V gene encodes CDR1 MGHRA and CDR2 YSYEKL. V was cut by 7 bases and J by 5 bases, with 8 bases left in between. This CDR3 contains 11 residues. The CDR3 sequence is CASTGPYGYTF. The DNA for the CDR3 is TGCGCCAGCACAGGGCCTTATGGCTACACCTTC.

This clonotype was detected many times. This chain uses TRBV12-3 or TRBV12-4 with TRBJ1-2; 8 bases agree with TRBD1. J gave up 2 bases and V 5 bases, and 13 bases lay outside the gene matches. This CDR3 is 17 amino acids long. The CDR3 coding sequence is TGTGCCAGCAGTCCTATAGGACAGGGCTCTCCGAACTATGGCTACACCTTC. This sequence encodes CASSPIGQGSPNYGYTF.

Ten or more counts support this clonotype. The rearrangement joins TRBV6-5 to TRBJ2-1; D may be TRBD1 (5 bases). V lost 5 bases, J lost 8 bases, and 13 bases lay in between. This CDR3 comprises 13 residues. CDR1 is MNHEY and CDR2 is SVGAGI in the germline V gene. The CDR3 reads CASSTSWGDEQFF. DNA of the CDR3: TGTGCCAGCAGTACTTCCTGGGGCGATGAGCAGTTCTTC.

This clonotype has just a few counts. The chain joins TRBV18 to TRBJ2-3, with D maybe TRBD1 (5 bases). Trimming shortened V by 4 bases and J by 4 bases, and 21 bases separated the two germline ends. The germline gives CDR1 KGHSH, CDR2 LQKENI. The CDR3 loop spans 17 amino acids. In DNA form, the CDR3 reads TGTGCCAGCTCACGGCATCAACAGGCCCCGGACGCAGATACGCAGTATTTT. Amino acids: CASSRHQQAPDADTQYF.

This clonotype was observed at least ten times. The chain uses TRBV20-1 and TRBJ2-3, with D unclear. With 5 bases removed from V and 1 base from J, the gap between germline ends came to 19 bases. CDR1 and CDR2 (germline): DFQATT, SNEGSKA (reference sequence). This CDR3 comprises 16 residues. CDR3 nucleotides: TGCAGTGCTCAAGTACCCCAGGTCGCACGCACAGATACGCAGTATTTT. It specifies CSAQVPQVARTDTQYF.

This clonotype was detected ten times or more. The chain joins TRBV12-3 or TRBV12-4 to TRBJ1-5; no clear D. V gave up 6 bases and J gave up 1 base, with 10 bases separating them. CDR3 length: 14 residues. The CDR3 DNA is TGTGCCAGCAGCGAAGGTAGGAGCAATCAGCCCCAGCATTTT. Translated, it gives CASSEGRSNQPQHF.

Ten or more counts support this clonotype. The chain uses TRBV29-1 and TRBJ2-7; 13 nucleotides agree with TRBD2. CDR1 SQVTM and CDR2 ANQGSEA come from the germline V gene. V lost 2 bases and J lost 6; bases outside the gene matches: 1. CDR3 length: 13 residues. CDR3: CSVERLAGGEQYV. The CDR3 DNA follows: TGCAGCGTTGAAAGACTAGCGGGAGGCGAGCAGTACGTC.

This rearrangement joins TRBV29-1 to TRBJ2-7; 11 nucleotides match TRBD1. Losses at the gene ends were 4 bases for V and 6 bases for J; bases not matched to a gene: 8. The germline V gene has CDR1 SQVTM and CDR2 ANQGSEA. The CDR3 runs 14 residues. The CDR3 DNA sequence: TGCAGCGTTGGGGGTGGACAGGGGGCGATCGAGCAGTACTTC. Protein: CSVGGGQGAIEQYF.

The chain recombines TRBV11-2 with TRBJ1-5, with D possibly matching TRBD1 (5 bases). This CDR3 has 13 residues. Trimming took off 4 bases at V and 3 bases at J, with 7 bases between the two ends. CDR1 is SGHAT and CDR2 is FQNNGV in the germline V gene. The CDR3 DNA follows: TGTGCCAGCAGCTCACAGGCCAATCAGCCCCAGCATTTT. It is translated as CASSSQANQPQHF.

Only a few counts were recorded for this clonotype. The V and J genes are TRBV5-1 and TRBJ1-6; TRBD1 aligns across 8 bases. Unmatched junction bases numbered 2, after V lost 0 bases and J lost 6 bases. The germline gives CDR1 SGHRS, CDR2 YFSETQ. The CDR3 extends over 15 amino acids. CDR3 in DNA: TGCGCCAGCAGCTTGGAGGGACAGGCTAATTCACCCCTCCACTTT. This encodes CASSLEGQANSPLHF.

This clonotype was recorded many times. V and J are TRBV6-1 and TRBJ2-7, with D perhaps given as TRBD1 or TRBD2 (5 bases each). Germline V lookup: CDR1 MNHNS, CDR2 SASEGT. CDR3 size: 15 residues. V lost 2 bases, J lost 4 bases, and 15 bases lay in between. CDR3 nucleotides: TGTGCCAGCAGTGAACCGGGACGGGGTCGTTACGAGCAGTACTTC. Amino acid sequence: CASSEPGRGRYEQYF.

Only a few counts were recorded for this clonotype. This CDR3 is CASRLAGDSEQFF. For the CDR3, the DNA is TGTGCCAGCCGACTAGCGGGAGACAGTGAGCAGTTCTTC. The chain couples TRBV12-3 or TRBV12-4 to TRBJ2-1, with TRBD2 matching over 12 bases. This CDR3 region has 13 residues. After removal of 8 bases from V and 9 bases from J, the junction contained 5 bases not matched to a gene.

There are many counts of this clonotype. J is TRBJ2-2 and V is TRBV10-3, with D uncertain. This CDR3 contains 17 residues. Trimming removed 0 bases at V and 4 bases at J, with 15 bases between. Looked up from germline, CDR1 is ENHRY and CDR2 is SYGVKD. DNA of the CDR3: TGTGCCATCAGTGAGTCGAGGCGAGACGGACGCACCGGGGAGCTGTTTTTT. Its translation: CAISESRRDGRTGELFF.

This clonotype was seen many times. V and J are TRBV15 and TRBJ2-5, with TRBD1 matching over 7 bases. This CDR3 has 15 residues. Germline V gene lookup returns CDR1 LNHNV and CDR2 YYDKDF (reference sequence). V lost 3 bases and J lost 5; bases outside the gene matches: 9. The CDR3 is CATSSYGQVSETQYF. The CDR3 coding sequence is TGTGCCACCAGCAGTTACGGACAGGTATCTGAGACCCAGTACTTC.

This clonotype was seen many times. The DNA of the CDR3 is TGCGCCAGCAGCGGCTCCCAGCGGGATTCCGGCGAGCAGTACTTC. It specifies CASSGSQRDSGEQYF. The chain uses TRBV5-1 and TRBJ2-7; 7 bases are a match to TRBD2. The CDR3 is made up of 15 amino acids. Trimming removed 4 bases from V and 6 bases from J; junction bases left unmatched: 13. Germline V gives CDR1 SGHRS, CDR2 YFSETQ.

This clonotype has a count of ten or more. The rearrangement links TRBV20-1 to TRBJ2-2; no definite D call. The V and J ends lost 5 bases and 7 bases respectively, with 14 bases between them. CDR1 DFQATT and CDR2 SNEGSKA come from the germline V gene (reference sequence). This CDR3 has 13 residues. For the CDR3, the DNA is TGCAGTGCTGTATATGGAAGAGTCGGGGAGCTGTTTTTT. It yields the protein CSAVYGRVGELFF.

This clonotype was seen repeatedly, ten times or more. This chain's CDR3 is CAAGTSGSYEQYF. Here the CDR3 DNA reads TGTGCCGCTGGGACTAGCGGGAGCTACGAGCAGTACTTC. The gene calls are TRBV10-3 and TRBJ2-7, with TRBD2 matching over 14 bases. V shed 11 bases and J 3 bases; nucleotides not matched to a gene: 3. Germline assignment: CDR1 ENHRY and CDR2 SYGVKD. The CDR3 extends over 13 amino acids.